This T cell receptor (beta chain) emerged from a study of shared clonotypes between healthy human individuals. CDR1 is SGHDT, CDR2 YYEEEE, per germline. J lost 3 bases, V lost 2 bases, and 3 bases had no gene match. The CDR3 covers 16 residues. Comment on this clone: The antigen is undetermined.

Study observations and caveats: Unshared clonotypes carried lower generation probabilities than those common to all four donors.

CD4+ cell separation produced CD45RA+ naive and CD45RA-negative memory subsets. Sequencing used immunoSEQ multiplex PCR; TCRdb keeps in-frame clones, though not all of them. The sample lists some 980,000 clones, 70% to 85% occurring once. V is TRBV5-6 and J is TRBJ2-3; 13 bases are shared with TRBD2. The TCR sequence derives from a man younger than 30 in good health. Specimen: memory CD4+ T cells sorted from blood. Noted subset: CD45RA-negative fraction. CDR3 in DNA: TGTGCCAGCAGCTTTCGGACTAGCGGGAGAACAGATACGCAGTATTTT. Translating gives CASSFRTSGRTDTQYF. Full variable domain (remainder filled in from reference TRBV5-6 and TRBJ2-3): DAGVTQSPTHLIKTRGQQVTLRCSPKSGHDTVSWYQQALGQGPQFIFQYYEEEERQRGNFPDRFSGHQFPNYSSELNVNALLLGDSALYLCASSFRTSGRTDTQYFGPGTRLTVL.